The clone carrying this T cell receptor (beta chain) was seen a single time. Its antigen is currently unknown. This sample is part of a study of post-analysis software for immune sequencing data. General observations from the study: Several TRBV segments were more frequent in patients than controls; TRBV5-6, TRBV5-1 and TRBV20-1 belonged to this group.

Unique molecular identifiers were present in the TCR beta cDNA libraries. In TCRdb, the PCR reads were re-called with MiXCR into one record per CDR3 protein. This sample has approximately 460,000 distinct CDR3 sequences, with 40% to 55% found just once. The CDR3 length is 15 residues. V lost 5 bases and J lost 4; bases outside the gene matches: 8. The receptor comes from a girl aged 10-17 years with multiple sclerosis. Sequencing was done on a sample of blood. The chain has TRBV12-3 or TRBV12-4 and TRBJ1-5; 7 nucleotides match TRBD1. CDR3 nucleotides: TGTGCCAGCAGTCCTCATGGGACAGTTAATCAGCCCCAGCATTTT. Protein sequence: CASSPHGTVNQPQHF.